A single sample is the source of the 9 T cell receptor beta chains below, sequenced in a study of blood T cell repertoires in COVID-19. Data came from immunoSEQ multiplex PCR; TCRdb stores just in-frame clones and leaves some out. The repertoire holds about 180,000 clones, with approximately 85% as singletons. The sequenced material came from peripheral blood. These receptors were collected from a man aged 55-75 years with acute or convalescent COVID-19.

The chain's CDR3 is CASSPQQGYEQYF. The CDR3, as DNA: TGTGCCAGCAGCCCGCAACAGGGCTACGAGCAGTACTTC. V gene TRBV14 combines with J gene TRBJ2-7, with a possible D match to TRBD1 (6 bases). Germline CDR1 is SGHDN and CDR2 is FVKESK. This CDR3 spans 13 amino acids. Trimming cost V 4 bases and J 3 bases, with 10 bases left between them.

This sequence joins TRBV28 and TRBJ2-4; possibly TRBD2 for D (6 bases). The V end was cut by 3 bases, the J end by 2 bases, with 8 bases between. Germline-derived CDR1 and CDR2 are MDHEN and SYDVKM. The CDR3 has 14 residues. CDR3 region: CASSFGGSKNIQYF. DNA for the CDR3: TGTGCCAGCAGTTTCGGGGGATCCAAAAACATTCAGTACTTC.

With respect to this clone: This sample includes further DNA sequences coding for the same CDR3. The chain combines TRBV6-5 with TRBJ1-5, with 10 positions matching TRBD1. Germline V gene lookup returns CDR1 MNHEY and CDR2 SVGAGI. With 5 bases clipped from V and 7 bases from J, the junction kept 5 bases outside the gene matches. CDR3 length equals 14 residues. The CDR3: CASSRTGGRQPQHF. CDR3 nucleotides: TGTGCCAGCAGTAGGACAGGGGGGAGGCAGCCCCAGCATTTT.

The chain is built from TRBV7-2 and TRBJ2-7; unclear D gene. Trimming cost V 5 bases and J 0 bases, with 17 bases left between them. CDR1 and CDR2 (germline): SGHTA, FQGNSA. CDR3 length equals 16 residues. The CDR3 region is CASSPSSVRSSYEQYF. CDR3 nucleotides: TGTGCCAGCAGCCCTTCGAGCGTCCGGTCCTCCTACGAGCAGTACTTC.

The V gene is TRBV18, the J gene TRBJ1-2, with TRBD1 matching 7 bases. Unmatched junction bases numbered 4, after V lost 2 bases and J lost 4 bases. The CDR3 runs 14 residues. CDR1 is KGHSH and CDR2 is LQKENI in the germline V gene. The CDR3 coding sequence is TGTGCCAGCTCACCATCGGGACAGTTCTATGGCTACACCTTC. Its protein product is CASSPSGQFYGYTF.

This clone was detected once. The chain is built from TRBV29-1 and TRBJ2-7; 8 nucleotides line up with TRBD1. The V gene end was trimmed by 6 bases and the J gene end by 3 bases; junction bases not matched to a gene: 10. CDR1 and CDR2 from the germline V gene are SQVTM and ANQGSEA. The CDR3 covers 14 residues. CDR3 sequence reads: CSVAPGQASYEQYF. CDR3 sequence (DNA): TGCAGCGTCGCACCGGGACAGGCGAGCTACGAGCAGTACTTC.

This chain joins TRBV9 and TRBJ2-5, with TRBD2 identical over 8 bases. The CDR3 extends over 13 amino acids. V dropped 4 bases and J dropped 5; count of bases not matched to a gene: 4. Germline V CDR1 and CDR2: SGDLS, YYNGEE. Written as DNA, the CDR3 is TGTGCCAGCAGCCCGGGGGGGGCCGAGACCCAGTACTTC. Its protein product is CASSPGGAETQYF.

The chain uses TRBV6-6 and TRBJ2-5; D is possibly TRBD2 (5 bases). This CDR3 comprises 13 residues. Trimming took 2 bases from V and 4 from J, leaving 8 bases between them. CDR1 and CDR2 from the germline V gene are MNHNY and SVGAGI (reference sequence). Here the CDR3 DNA reads TGTGCCAGCAGTTACGGGAGCGGAGAGACCCAGTACTTC. Protein: CASSYGSGETQYF.

This clone appeared once. Written as DNA, the CDR3 is TGTGCCAGCAGCCAGACAGGGGCATCCTATAATTCACCCCTCCACTTT. Translating it yields CASSQTGASYNSPLHF. V usage is TRBV7-8 and J usage is TRBJ1-6; 8 bases agree with TRBD1. Germline CDR1 is SGHVS and CDR2 is FQNEAQ. Trimming at V came to 5 bases and at J to 1 base, leaving 4 bases not matched to a gene. The CDR3 has 16 amino acids.